The clone carrying this T cell receptor (beta chain) has more than one count but fewer than ten. Its antigen is not known. Bone marrow was sampled from every patient at the time of active disease. This CDR3 comprises 12 residues. The ends were cut back, 1 base at V and 5 bases at J, with 5 bases in the middle. From germline, CDR1 is SEHNR and CDR2 FQNEAQ (reference sequence). This entry is derived from a study of read filtering for tumor transcriptome and immune sequencing. The library was built from roughly 400 ng RNA with molecular barcoded adaptors for alpha/delta and beta/gamma chains. MiXCR was run by TCRdb on the reads, yielding one entry per CDR3 protein. Altogether approximately 58,000 distinct CDR3 sequences are present, under 25% being singletons, with the ten largest covering about 17%. Study-level findings and limits: Even smaller IR-seq throughput identified most shared clonotypes.

The gene calls are TRBV7-9 and TRBJ1-1; D is ambiguous. The receptor was derived from a donor at least 40 years old with multiple myeloma. Material for sequencing was a population of CD138-negative cells sorted from bone marrow. The chain's CDR3 is CASSLGETEAFF. As DNA, the CDR3 is TGTGCCAGCAGCTTAGGGGAAACTGAAGCTTTCTTT.